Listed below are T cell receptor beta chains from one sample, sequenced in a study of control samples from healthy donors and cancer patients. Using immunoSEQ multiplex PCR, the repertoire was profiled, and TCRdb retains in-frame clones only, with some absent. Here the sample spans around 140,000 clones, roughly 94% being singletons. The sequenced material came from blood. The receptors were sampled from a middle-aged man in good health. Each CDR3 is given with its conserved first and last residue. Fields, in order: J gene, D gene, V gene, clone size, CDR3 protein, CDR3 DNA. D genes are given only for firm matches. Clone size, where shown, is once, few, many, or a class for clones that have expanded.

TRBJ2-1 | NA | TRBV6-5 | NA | CASSSFANEQFF | TGTGCCAGCAGTTCCTTCGCGAATGAGCAGTTCTTC
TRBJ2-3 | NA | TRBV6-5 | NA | CASREYQSTDTQYF | TGTGCCAGCCGAGAGTATCAAAGCACAGATACGCAGTATTTT
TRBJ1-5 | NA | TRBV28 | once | CASSSQATNQPQHF | TGTGCCAGCAGTTCCCAGGCAACTAATCAGCCCCAGCATTTT
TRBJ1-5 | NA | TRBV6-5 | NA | CASSSYRDSNQPQHF | TGTGCCAGCAGTTCCTACAGGGATAGCAATCAGCCCCAGCATTTT
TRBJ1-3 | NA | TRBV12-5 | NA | CASGLVLGNTIYF | TGTGCTAGTGGTTTGGTACTGGGAAACACCATATATTTT
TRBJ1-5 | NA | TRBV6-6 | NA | CASTGSQGISNQPQHF | TGTGCCAGCACCGGGTCTCAGGGAATCAGCAATCAGCCCCAGCATTTT
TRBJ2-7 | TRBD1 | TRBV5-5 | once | CASSRDREFEQYF | TGTGCCAGCAGCCGGGACAGGGAATTCGAGCAGTACTTC
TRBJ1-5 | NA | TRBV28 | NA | CASQWGDQPQHF | TGTGCCAGCCAGTGGGGGGATCAGCCCCAGCATTTT
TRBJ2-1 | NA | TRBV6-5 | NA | CASSYTGSNEQFF | TGTGCCAGCAGTTACACCGGGAGTAATGAGCAGTTCTTC
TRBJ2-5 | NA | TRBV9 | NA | CASSVAVGDGETQYF | TGTGCCAGCAGCGTAGCAGTAGGCGACGGGGAGACCCAGTACTTC
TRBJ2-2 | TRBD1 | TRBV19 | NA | CASSIGDRTGELFF | TGTGCCAGTAGTATTGGGGACAGGACCGGGGAGCTGTTTTTT
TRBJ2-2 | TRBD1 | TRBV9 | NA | CASSFRTGLGGELFF | TGTGCCAGCAGCTTCCGGACAGGGTTGGGCGGGGAGCTGTTTTTT
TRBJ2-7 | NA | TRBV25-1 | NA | CAVQEYYEQYF | TGTGCCGTACAGGAATACTACGAGCAGTACTTC
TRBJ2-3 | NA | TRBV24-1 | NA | CATSDNGSTDTQYF | TGTGCCACCAGTGATAACGGCAGCACAGATACGCAGTATTTT
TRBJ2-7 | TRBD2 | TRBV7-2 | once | CASSVGRGGFSYEQYF | TGTGCCAGCAGCGTCGGGCGGGGGGGATTCTCCTACGAGCAGTACTTC
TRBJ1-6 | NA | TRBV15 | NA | CATSRAPATNSPLHF | TGTGCCACCAGCAGAGCCCCCGCAACTAATTCACCCCTCCACTTT
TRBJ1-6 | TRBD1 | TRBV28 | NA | CASSTGVPSYNSPLHF | TGTGCCAGCAGTACAGGGGTCCCGTCCTATAATTCACCCCTCCACTTT
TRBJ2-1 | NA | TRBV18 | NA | CASSLGSSYNEQFF | TGTGCCAGCTCACTTGGGAGCTCCTACAATGAGCAGTTCTTC
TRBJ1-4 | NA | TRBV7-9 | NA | CASSLADGGSRTNEKLFF | TGTGCCAGCAGCTTAGCGGACGGGGGTAGCCGAACTAATGAAAAACTGTTTTTT
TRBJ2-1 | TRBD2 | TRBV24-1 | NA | CATSGGASSEQFF | TGTGCCACCAGCGGGGGGGCCTCGTCTGAGCAGTTCTTC
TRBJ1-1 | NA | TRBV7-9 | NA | CASSADIPEAFF | TGTGCCAGCAGCGCGGACATACCTGAAGCTTTCTTT
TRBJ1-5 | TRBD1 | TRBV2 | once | CATGQGRNQPQHF | TGTGCCACCGGACAGGGTCGGAATCAGCCCCAGCATTTT
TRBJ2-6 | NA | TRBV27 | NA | CASSLLGNSGANVLTF | TGTGCCAGCAGTTTGTTGGGGAACTCTGGGGCCAACGTCCTGACTTTC
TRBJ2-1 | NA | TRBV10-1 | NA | CASRRGVAEIYNEQFF | TGCGCCAGCAGGAGGGGGGTAGCGGAAATCTACAATGAGCAGTTCTTC
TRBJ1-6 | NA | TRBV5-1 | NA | CASSPALNGSPLHF | TGCGCCAGCAGCCCAGCGTTGAATGGGTCACCCCTCCACTTT
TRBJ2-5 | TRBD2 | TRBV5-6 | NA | CASSPPRGTSGSREETQYF | TGTGCCAGCAGCCCCCCGCGGGGGACTAGCGGGAGTCGAGAAGAGACCCAGTACTTC
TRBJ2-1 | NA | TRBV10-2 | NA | CASAVVTRERFF | TGCGCCTCAGCAGTAGTGACCAGAGAACGGTTCTTC
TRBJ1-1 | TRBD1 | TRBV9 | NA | CASSVPGQGVMNTEAFF | TGTGCCAGCAGCGTACCGGGACAGGGCGTCATGAACACTGAAGCTTTCTTT
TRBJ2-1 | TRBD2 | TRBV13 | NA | CASSFGDYNNEQFF | TGTGCCAGCAGCTTCGGGGACTATAACAATGAGCAGTTCTTC
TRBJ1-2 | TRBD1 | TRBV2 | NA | CASNPTGGDYGYTF | TGTGCCAGCAATCCTACAGGGGGCGACTATGGCTACACCTTC
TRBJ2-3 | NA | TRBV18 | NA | CASSPPESSTDTQYF | TGTGCCAGCTCACCACCGGAGTCTAGCACAGATACGCAGTATTTT
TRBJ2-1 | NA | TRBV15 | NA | CATSRDPPQGKFF | TGTGCCACCAGCAGAGATCCCCCCCAGGGGAAGTTCTTC
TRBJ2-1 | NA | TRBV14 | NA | CASSPRAREVDEQFF | TGTGCCAGCAGCCCCCGGGCCCGGGAAGTTGATGAGCAGTTCTTC
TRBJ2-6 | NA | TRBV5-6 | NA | CASSLALGGANVLTF | TGTGCCAGCAGCCTCGCGCTTGGGGGGGCCAACGTCCTGACTTTC
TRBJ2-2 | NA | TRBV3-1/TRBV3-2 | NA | CASSQSTPNTGELFF | TGTGCCAGCAGCCAAAGTACGCCGAACACCGGGGAGCTGTTTTTT
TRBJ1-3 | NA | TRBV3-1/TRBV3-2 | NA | CASSLGAGNTIYF | TGTGCCAGCAGCCTCGGGGCTGGAAACACCATATATTTT
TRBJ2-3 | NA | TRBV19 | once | CASTYRVGGQDTQYF | TGTGCCAGTACATACAGAGTAGGTGGGCAAGATACGCAGTATTTT
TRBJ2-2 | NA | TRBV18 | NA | CASSPPGRQNTGELFF | TGTGCCAGCTCACCACCGGGACGGCAGAACACCGGGGAGCTGTTTTTT